One and the same sample provided the 26 T cell receptor beta chains below, sequenced in a study of CD8+ T cells in alopecia areata (dated by TCRdb to 2017 to 2018). The sample's time point label, in plain terms: about 25 weeks on oral tofacitinib. The sample's treatment or condition label, in plain terms: oral pan-JAK inhibitor, 5-10 mg twice daily. Library prep was done by the immunoSEQ multiplex PCR assay. To provide template for TCR sequencing, every sample had RNA extracted and reverse transcribed into cDNA. TCRdb holds this immuneACCESS table with in-frame rearrangements only. Some clones are missing; in checked studies, unresolved V genes explain under half, and the rest has no known cause. The sample table contains roughly 190,000 clones; only one count was recorded for less than 65% of them. Clones ranked in the top ten supply 0.85% to 1.3% of the sample. The sample was CD4+ T cells sorted from blood, taken at week 24, from a patient treated with tofacitinib. All receptors come from a human donor with alopecia areata.

This clone was picked up a small number of times. The V and J genes are TRBV2 and TRBJ2-1; 10 bases are a match to TRBD1. The CDR3 runs to 15 residues. Germline V gene sequence: CDR1 SNHLY, CDR2 FYNNEI. With 6 bases clipped from V and 3 bases from J, the junction kept 5 bases outside the gene matches. This CDR3 reads CASRAGTGVYNEQFF. CDR3 bases: TGTGCCAGCAGAGCCGGGACAGGGGTCTACAATGAGCAGTTCTTC.

The rearrangement joins TRBV2 to TRBJ1-2; D unresolved. The germline V gene has CDR1 SNHLY and CDR2 FYNNEI. CDR3 length: 12 amino acids. V lost 2 bases and J 8 bases, leaving 9 bases between the germline ends. The CDR3 protein is CASSEQARGYTF. The CDR3 coding sequence is TGTGCCAGCAGTGAACAGGCACGGGGCTACACCTTC.

This clone was counted between two and nine times. The rearrangement uses TRBV6-5 and TRBJ1-6; 7 bases agree with TRBD1. V shed 5 bases, J shed 11 bases, and the junction held 9 bases outside the gene matches. Looked up from germline, CDR1 is MNHEY and CDR2 is SVGAGI. CDR3 length: 14 residues. The CDR3 here is CASSDRPGGPPLHF. The DNA of the CDR3 is TGTGCCAGCAGTGACAGACCAGGGGGACCACCCCTCCACTTT.

The V call is TRBV29-1, the J call TRBJ1-6; no firm D call. CDR1 SQVTM and CDR2 ANQGSEA come from the germline V gene. The CDR3 runs 14 residues. Trimming pared 3 bases from V and 8 bases from J, leaving 14 bases between. The CDR3 sequence: CSVDLPDNYSPLHF. The DNA for the CDR3 is TGCAGCGTTGATCTACCCGACAACTATTCACCCCTCCACTTT.

The chain joins TRBV6-6 to TRBJ2-5; D perhaps matches TRBD2 (5 bases). The CDR3 has 13 residues. CDR1 MNHNY and CDR2 SVGAGI come from the germline V gene (reference sequence). V was trimmed by 6 bases and J by 3 bases, leaving 11 bases between them. In DNA form, the CDR3 reads TGTGCCAGCAGACCAAGCGGAGAAGAGACCCAGTACTTC. This encodes CASRPSGEETQYF.

V usage is TRBV30 and J usage is TRBJ1-1, with a possible D match to TRBD1 (5 bases). V was cut by 3 bases and J by 0 bases, with 14 bases left in between. This CDR3 region has 15 residues. Germline lookup yields CDR1 GTSNPN and CDR2 SVGIG (reference sequence). CDR3 bases: TGTGCCTGGAGCGCAGGGAGGTCCATGAACACTGAAGCTTTCTTT. Translating it yields CAWSAGRSMNTEAFF.

J is TRBJ2-4 and V is TRBV5-4; 7 positions agree with TRBD1. CDR3 size: 14 residues. Germline V gene lookup returns CDR1 SGHNT and CDR2 YYREEE (reference sequence). Unmatched junction bases numbered 1, after V lost 4 bases and J lost 0 bases. CDR3 region: CASSRTGAKNIQYF. In nucleotides, the CDR3 is TGTGCCAGCAGCAGGACAGGAGCCAAAAACATTCAGTACTTC.

This sequence joins TRBV4-3 and TRBJ2-1, with 9 bases identical to TRBD2. V was clipped by 3 bases and J by 15 bases; unmatched bases: 9. This CDR3 region has 13 residues. The germline V gene encodes CDR1 LGHNA and CDR2 YSLEER. The CDR3 protein is CASSQEGAGGLFF. In nucleotides, the CDR3 is TGCGCCAGCAGCCAGGAGGGTGCGGGGGGGCTGTTCTTC.

This clone has just a few counts. This chain uses TRBV2 with TRBJ1-4; no definite D call. The CDR3 is 13 amino acids. The V and J ends lost 8 bases and 4 bases respectively, with 11 bases between them. Germline CDR1 SNHLY, CDR2 FYNNEI. The CDR3 here is CASLKGNNEKLFF. CDR3 DNA: TGTGCCAGCTTGAAGGGTAATAATGAAAAACTGTTTTTT.

The gene calls are TRBV10-3 and TRBJ2-5; no clear D. V lost 3 bases, J lost 2 bases, and 10 bases lay in between. The CDR3 length is 14 residues. The germline V gene encodes CDR1 ENHRY and CDR2 SYGVKD. The CDR3 region has the DNA TGTGCCATCAGTGAAAGGGCTCCTCAAGAGACCCAGTACTTC. Translating it yields CAISERAPQETQYF.

This clone was counted a single time. This chain connects TRBV15 to TRBJ1-2, with 11 bases aligning to TRBD1. CDR1 and CDR2 from the germline V gene are LNHNV and YYDKDF (reference sequence). Trimming removed 0 bases from V and 8 bases from J; junction bases left unmatched: 2. The CDR3 extends over 14 amino acids. The CDR3 DNA reads as TGTGCCACCAGCAGAGACTGGACAGGGGGCGGCTACACCTTC. Translated: CATSRDWTGGGYTF.

This clone was observed a few times. The CDR3 sequence: CSVGSLLTYEQYF. The CDR3 region has the DNA TGCAGCGTTGGTTCGCTCCTGACCTACGAGCAGTACTTC. The gene calls are TRBV29-1 and TRBJ2-7; D remains ambiguous. V was trimmed by 4 bases and J by 2 bases, leaving 12 bases between them. Per the germline V gene, CDR1 is SQVTM and CDR2 is ANQGSEA. This CDR3 is 13 amino acids long.

This clone was recorded a few times. The chain employs TRBV2 and TRBJ2-2; D tentatively reads TRBD1 or TRBD2 (5 bases each). From germline, CDR1 is SNHLY and CDR2 FYNNEI. The CDR3 extends over 15 amino acids. Trimming stripped 0 bases from V and 4 bases from J, with 9 bases between. CDR3 amino acids: CASSEAPGTTGELFF. The CDR3 nucleotides read TGTGCCAGCAGTGAAGCGCCCGGGACCACCGGGGAGCTGTTTTTT. Based on the CDR3 plus reference TRBV2 and TRBJ2-2, the full variable domain is EPEVTQTPSHQVTQMGQEVILRCVPISNHLYFYWYRQILGQKVEFLVSFYNNEISEKSEIFDDQFSVERPDGSNFTLKIRSTKLEDSAMYFCASSEAPGTTGELFFGEGSRLTVL.

This clone has more than one count but fewer than ten. The junction and the germline gene differ at one end; a read error may be behind it. The chain carries TRBV2 and TRBJ1-2, with 7 bases that match TRBD1. The CDR3 is 15 residues long. Germline CDR1 is SNHLY and CDR2 is FYNNEI. In nucleotides, the CDR3 is TGTGCCAGCACTGAAGGTTTCAGGGGGAACTATGGCTACACCTTC. This encodes CASTEGFRGNYGYTF.

This clone was seen more than once but under ten times. The chain employs TRBV29-1 and TRBJ2-2; the D gene is possibly TRBD2 (5 bases). The V end was cut by 5 bases, the J end by 6 bases, with 13 bases between. Germline V gene lookup returns CDR1 SQVTM and CDR2 ANQGSEA. The CDR3 totals 13 residues. The CDR3 DNA follows: TGCAGCGTTAGCCTTACTAGTGCCGGGGAGCTGTTTTTT. This gives the protein CSVSLTSAGELFF.

The V call is TRBV11-3, the J call TRBJ2-7; D is uncertain. The V end lost 5 bases, the J end lost 10 bases, and 12 bases lay between the germline ends. Germline CDR1 and CDR2: SGHNT and YENEEA. The CDR3 consists of 11 residues. This CDR3 reads CASSPGLTQYF. The CDR3, as DNA: TGTGCCAGCAGCCCAGGATTGACACAGTACTTC.

This chain links TRBV6-1 with TRBJ2-2; D is unclear. Between the trimmed V and J ends, which lost 6 bases and 3 bases, there was a span of 5 bases. From germline, CDR1 is MNHNS and CDR2 SASEGT. The CDR3 is made up of 12 amino acids. This CDR3 is CASRGYTGELFF. In DNA form, the CDR3 reads TGTGCCAGCAGGGGATACACCGGGGAGCTGTTTTTT.

The chain is built from TRBV9 and TRBJ2-3; perhaps TRBD2 as D (5 bases). Germline V gene lookup returns CDR1 SGDLS and CDR2 YYNGEE. The CDR3 runs to 15 residues. Trimming shortened V by 1 base and J by 4 bases, and 13 bases separated the two germline ends. CDR3 loop: CASSVSSRSPDTQYF. The CDR3 coding sequence is TGTGCCAGCAGCGTATCTAGCCGTAGCCCAGATACGCAGTATTTT.

V gene TRBV5-1 combines with J gene TRBJ1-2; D not certain. Trimming shortened V by 4 bases and J by 8 bases, and 18 bases separated the two germline ends. The CDR3 covers 14 residues. The germline V gene encodes CDR1 SGHRS and CDR2 YFSETQ. In DNA, the CDR3 is TGCGCCAGCAGCCCGGGAGTCGACAATCTCGGCTACACCTTC. Protein sequence: CASSPGVDNLGYTF.

The CDR3 DNA is TGCAGCGTTGATGGGGGCAGCTTTAATGAAAAACTGTTTTTT. This sequence encodes CSVDGGSFNEKLFF. This chain joins TRBV29-1 and TRBJ1-4; maybe TRBD1 (6 bases). Deletions cut 3 bases from V and 4 bases from J, with 12 bases between. Germline V gene data show CDR1 as SQVTM and CDR2 as ANQGSEA. There are 14 residues in the CDR3.

This clone occurred a few times. The CDR3 spells CASSFGQGGLSYEQYF. The CDR3 bases are TGCGCCAGCAGCTTTGGACAGGGAGGCCTCTCCTACGAGCAGTACTTC. V and J are TRBV5-1 and TRBJ2-7, with TRBD1 matching 8 bases. V was clipped by 2 bases and J by 0 bases; unmatched bases: 7. Germline CDR1 reads SGHRS; CDR2 reads YFSETQ. The CDR3 runs to 16 residues.

The genes are TRBV27 and TRBJ1-5; a possible D gene is TRBD1 (6 bases). Germline V lookup: CDR1 MNHEY, CDR2 SMNVEV (reference sequence). V was shortened by 8 bases and J by 7 bases, with 18 bases between the two germline ends. There are 14 residues in the CDR3. CDR3 coding DNA: TGTGCCAGCGGAACGTTGGGGGCAGGACAGCCCCAGCATTTT. Translation gives CASGTLGAGQPQHF.

Concerning this clone: Other DNA sequences in the sample encode the same CDR3. The chain employs TRBV15 and TRBJ2-6; D remains unclear. This CDR3 spans 15 amino acids. The V end lost 2 bases, the J end lost 1 base, and 6 bases lay between the germline ends. CDR1 LNHNV and CDR2 YYDKDF come from the germline V gene (reference sequence). The CDR3 DNA is TGTGCCACCAGCAGATCGGGTTCTGGGGCCAACGTCCTGACTTTC. Residues: CATSRSGSGANVLTF.

The chain is built from TRBV29-1 and TRBJ1-1, with D uncertain. V was pared by 6 bases and J by 0 bases, with 11 bases between. The germline gives CDR1 SQVTM, CDR2 ANQGSEA. This CDR3 has 13 residues. The CDR3: CSVDTIMNTEAFF. CDR3 sequence (DNA): TGCAGCGTAGATACGATCATGAACACTGAAGCTTTCTTT.

The chain carries TRBV4-3 and TRBJ1-4, with TRBD1 identical over 9 bases. The CDR3 is made up of 15 amino acids. Trimming took 2 bases from V and 8 from J; bases not matched to a gene: 6. CDR1 is LGHNA and CDR2 is YSLEER in the germline V gene. CDR3 in amino acids: CASSQLGQGNEKLFF. Here the CDR3 DNA reads TGCGCCAGCAGCCAACTAGGACAGGGGAACGAAAAACTGTTTTTT.

The chain uses TRBV7-2 and TRBJ1-5; unclear D gene. CDR1 SGHTA and CDR2 FQGNSA come from the germline V gene. This CDR3 spans 15 amino acids. Trimming left V 1 base short and J 6 bases short, with 13 bases between. Here the CDR3 reads CASSLGKRWTQPQHF. For the CDR3, the DNA is TGTGCCAGCAGCTTAGGGAAGAGGTGGACTCAGCCCCAGCATTTT.